The text below deals with one TCR beta chain. The sample comes from a study of blood T cell repertoires in COVID-19. On the study more broadly: T cells, B-cell-depleted T cells, or PBMCs provided the cDNA or gDNA that served as material.

V gave up 5 bases and J gave up 0 bases, with 7 bases separating them. Germline V gives CDR1 MNHEY, CDR2 SVGAGI. The CDR3 contains 13 residues. As handled by the study authors: For nucleated cells, counts were estimated from reference gene primer amplification. Clones were read by immunoSEQ multiplex PCR, and TCRdb kept only the in-frame ones, dropping some. Clone size and the V and J calls come from that table; the DNA yielded D and trimming. This table has 91,000 or so clones, about 86% appearing once. Sequenced sample: peripheral blood. The chain uses TRBV6-5 and TRBJ1-1; the D is unclear. The clonotype was recovered from a woman aged 60-75 years in a cohort sampled during active or convalescent COVID-19. This CDR3 is CASSPNMNTEAFF. DNA of the CDR3: TGTGCCAGCAGTCCCAACATGAACACTGAAGCTTTCTTT.